These 26 T cell receptor beta chains were all obtained from the same sample, sequenced in a study of cytotoxic CD8 clonotypes in ibrutinib-treated CLL. Repertoires were generated with immunoSEQ multiplex PCR, while TCRdb's copy carries only in-frame clones and drops some. In the table there are about 140,000 clones, 80% to 95% of which are singletons. The sample here was PBMCs, taken after 12 months of ibrutinib treatment. These receptors originate from a human donor with chronic lymphocytic leukemia.

The sample holds one count of this clone. The chain employs TRBV9 and TRBJ2-1; D could derive from TRBD1 or TRBD2 (7 bases each). Germline CDR1 and CDR2: SGDLS and YYNGEE. The CDR3 contains 12 residues. Trimming removed 4 bases at V and 10 bases at J, with 12 bases between. CDR3 DNA sequence: TGTGCCAGCAGCCCCAGGGGGGGGGAGCAGTTCTTC. Translated, it gives CASSPRGGEQFF.

This clone occurred a few times. The chain links TRBV29-1 to TRBJ2-5; TRBD1 matches 7 bases. The CDR3 has 14 residues. V dropped 3 bases and J dropped 2; count of bases not matched to a gene: 6. Looked up from germline, CDR1 is SQVTM and CDR2 is ANQGSEA. The CDR3 sequence: CSVEGRDRQETQYF. The CDR3 DNA reads TGCAGCGTTGAGGGTAGGGACAGACAAGAGACCCAGTACTTC.

This chain joins TRBV27 and TRBJ1-4; no clear D gene. CDR1 and CDR2 (germline): MNHEY, SMNVEV (reference sequence). The ends were cut back, 5 bases at V and 6 bases at J, with 13 bases in the middle. The CDR3 loop spans 14 amino acids. CDR3 nucleotides: TGTGCCAGCAGTCCCACCAGAGCAGATGAAAAACTGTTTTTT. Translating it yields CASSPTRADEKLFF.

The V and J genes are TRBV18 and TRBJ2-5; a weak D match, TRBD2 (5 bases). The CDR3 extends over 13 amino acids. Germline V lookup: CDR1 KGHSH, CDR2 LQKENI. Trimming took 10 bases from V and 3 from J, leaving 15 bases between them. CDR3 in amino acids: CATAGGGEETQYF. For the CDR3, the DNA is TGTGCCACCGCCGGAGGCGGCGAAGAGACCCAGTACTTC.

Comment on this clone: The missing conserved phenylalanine or tryptophan at the end of this CDR3 makes a read error likely. The genes are TRBV6-5 and TRBJ1-5; 7 nucleotides match TRBD1. With 5 bases clipped from V and 6 bases from J, the junction kept 4 bases outside the gene matches. The CDR3 totals 13 residues. CDR1 is MNHEY, CDR2 SVGAGI, per germline. The DNA of the CDR3 is TGTGCCAGCAGTGAAGGGGGCGTTCAGCCCCAGCATCTT. It encodes CASSEGGVQPQHL.

The V and J genes are TRBV27 and TRBJ2-3; D remains unclear. Per germline, CDR1 MNHEY and CDR2 SMNVEV (reference sequence). Trimming shortened V by 5 bases and J by 6 bases, and 12 bases separated the two germline ends. This CDR3 spans 13 amino acids. The CDR3 DNA follows: TGTGCCAGCAGTGAAGACTTGGGCGATACGCAGTATTTT. Translated, it gives CASSEDLGDTQYF.

This clone was picked up one time. The chain links TRBV5-1 to TRBJ2-1; TRBD1 might be the D (7 bases). The germline gives CDR1 SGHRS, CDR2 YFSETQ. The CDR3 contains 14 residues. V lost 6 bases to trimming and J lost 6 bases, with 16 bases between them. The CDR3 DNA reads as TGCGCCAGCACCCCCAGGGGGGCGGGCAATGAGCAGTTCTTC. It translates to CASTPRGAGNEQFF.

The V gene is TRBV18, the J gene TRBJ2-7; D is perhaps TRBD2 (6 bases). The CDR3 is made up of 14 amino acids. Germline V lookup: CDR1 KGHSH, CDR2 LQKENI. V was trimmed by 3 bases and J by 6 bases, leaving 15 bases between them. The CDR3 here is CASSPQPRDSEQYF. In DNA, the CDR3 is TGTGCCAGCTCACCGCAGCCTAGGGACTCCGAGCAGTACTTC.

V gene TRBV19 combines with J gene TRBJ1-2; no clear D gene. Trimming took 1 base from V and 4 from J, leaving 22 bases between them. Looked up from germline, CDR1 is LNHDA and CDR2 is SQIVND (reference sequence). The CDR3 covers 18 residues. The CDR3 loop reads CASSIGGFVTTNLYGYTF. The CDR3 DNA reads TGTGCCAGTAGTATAGGAGGGTTCGTGACCACCAATCTCTATGGCTACACCTTC.

This chain links TRBV18 with TRBJ1-1; possibly TRBD1 for D (5 bases). Trimming shortened V by 6 bases and J by 4 bases, and 15 bases separated the two germline ends. Looked up from germline, CDR1 is KGHSH and CDR2 is LQKENI. The CDR3 length is 14 residues. CDR3 sequence reads: CASSPEGWITEAFF. The CDR3 bases are TGTGCCAGCTCCCCGGAGGGGTGGATCACTGAAGCTTTCTTT.

CDR3 DNA: TGTGCATCCGGACACGAGGAGACCCAGTACTTC. This codes for CASGHEETQYF. The chain combines TRBV27 with TRBJ2-5; the D gene is possibly TRBD1 (5 bases). The CDR3 sequence is 11 residues long. The germline V gene has CDR1 MNHEY and CDR2 SMNVEV (reference sequence).

The sample holds one count of this clone. The V gene is TRBV11-2, the J gene TRBJ1-6, with a possible D match to TRBD1 (6 bases). Germline V CDR1 and CDR2: SGHAT, FQNNGV. The CDR3 loop spans 15 amino acids. The V end was cut by 7 bases, the J end by 5 bases, with 15 bases between. CDR3 bases: TGTGCCAGCATCCTTCGGACAGACAATAATTCACCCCTCCACTTT. Its protein product is CASILRTDNNSPLHF.

CDR3: CASISGTSEQFF. For the CDR3, the DNA is TGTGCCAGCATCAGCGGGACTAGTGAGCAGTTCTTC. The chain joins TRBV28 to TRBJ2-1; the match to TRBD2 covers 8 bases. Unmatched junction bases numbered 5, after V lost 7 bases and J lost 9 bases. The germline V gene has CDR1 MDHEN and CDR2 SYDVKM. This CDR3 has 12 residues.

The chain joins TRBV6-5 to TRBJ1-4; possibly TRBD1 for D (5 bases). The V gene lost 3 bases and the J gene lost 8 bases, with 10 bases spanning the gap. Germline CDR1 MNHEY, CDR2 SVGAGI. The length of the CDR3 is 13 residues. The CDR3 sequence: CASSYLTEEKLFF. The CDR3 nucleotides read TGTGCCAGCAGTTATTTGACAGAAGAAAAACTGTTTTTT.

This chain connects TRBV18 to TRBJ2-2; 7 nucleotides match TRBD2. The germline CDR1 and CDR2 sequences are KGHSH and LQKENI. The V segment lost 6 bases and the J segment 4 bases; nucleotides outside the gene matches: 8. The CDR3 is 15 amino acids. The CDR3 sequence: CASSSLGGITGELFF. The CDR3 nucleotides are TGTGCCAGCTCGTCCCTCGGGGGGATCACCGGGGAGCTGTTTTTT.

The chain combines TRBV5-1 with TRBJ2-7; D is unclear. Germline V gene lookup returns CDR1 SGHRS and CDR2 YFSETQ. With 0 bases removed from V and 7 bases from J, the gap between germline ends came to 8 bases. This CDR3 contains 12 residues. The CDR3 spells CASSLEPREQYF. CDR3 sequence (DNA): TGCGCCAGCAGCTTGGAGCCGCGAGAGCAGTACTTC.

The genes are TRBV6-5 and TRBJ2-3; TRBD1 matches at 7 bases. The CDR3 consists of 15 residues. Germline lookup yields CDR1 MNHEY and CDR2 SVGAGI. Losses at the gene ends were 6 bases for V and 0 bases for J; bases not matched to a gene: 6. CDR3 amino acids: CASRWDRTSTDTQYF. Written as DNA, the CDR3 is TGTGCCAGCAGGTGGGACAGAACTAGCACAGATACGCAGTATTTT.

The V call is TRBV7-8, the J call TRBJ1-1, with TRBD1 matching over 8 bases. The germline gives CDR1 SGHVS, CDR2 FQNEAQ. V lost 7 bases, J lost 5 bases, and 24 bases stayed unmatched. This CDR3 contains 19 residues. CDR3 sequence: CASNNQAGGLSALGTEAFF. CDR3 DNA: TGTGCCAGCAACAATCAGGCAGGGGGCCTATCCGCCTTAGGAACTGAAGCTTTCTTT.

The V gene is TRBV6-1, the J gene TRBJ2-7, with TRBD1 identical over 10 bases. V gave up 6 bases and J gave up 2 bases; unmatched junction bases: 7. Germline CDR1 and CDR2: MNHNS and SASEGT. CDR3 length equals 15 residues. CDR3 coding DNA: TGTGCCAGCAGGGACCGGGACAGGGGTCCCTACGAGCAGTACTTC. Translation: CASRDRDRGPYEQYF.

J is TRBJ1-4 and V is TRBV28, with a weak D call TRBD1 (6 bases). Deletions cut 4 bases from V and 3 bases from J, with 9 bases between. The CDR3 totals 14 residues. CDR1 is MDHEN and CDR2 is SYDVKM in the germline V gene. This CDR3 is CASSSGQANEKLFF. The DNA for the CDR3 is TGTGCCAGCAGTTCGGGACAAGCTAATGAAAAACTGTTTTTT.

The J gene is TRBJ2-5, the V gene TRBV28; D is undetermined. Trimming shortened V by 2 bases and J by 7 bases, and 14 bases separated the two germline ends. Germline CDR1 MDHEN, CDR2 SYDVKM. The CDR3 contains 14 residues. The DNA for the CDR3 is TGTGCCAGCAGTTTAGTTGTCAGCCCTGGGACCCAGTACTTC. This encodes CASSLVVSPGTQYF.

This clone was seen just once. The V and J genes are TRBV4-2 and TRBJ1-1; D unresolved. CDR3 length: 15 amino acids. Germline V CDR1 and CDR2: LGHNA, YNFKEQ. V lost 2 bases and J 0 bases, leaving 10 bases between the germline ends. The CDR3 here is CASSQSTSVNTEAFF. CDR3 bases: TGTGCCAGCAGCCAAAGTACGTCCGTGAACACTGAAGCTTTCTTT.

This sequence joins TRBV5-1 and TRBJ2-7; either TRBD1 or TRBD2 may supply D (6 bases each). The CDR3 loop spans 15 amino acids. V was cut by 0 bases and J by 2 bases, with 12 bases left in between. Germline V gene data show CDR1 as SGHRS and CDR2 as YFSETQ. CDR3 sequence reads: CASSLEGGAPYEQYF. In nucleotides, the CDR3 is TGCGCCAGCAGCTTGGAGGGGGGCGCTCCCTACGAGCAGTACTTC.

The gene calls are TRBV29-1 and TRBJ2-7, with 7 nucleotides matching TRBD1. V lost 3 bases to trimming and J lost 6 bases; unmatched junction nucleotides: 8. The CDR3 sequence is 13 residues long. Germline loops: CDR1 SQVTM, CDR2 ANQGSEA. The CDR3 DNA reads TGCAGCGTTGAGCAAACAGGGGCGGGCGAGCAGTACTTC. Amino acids: CSVEQTGAGEQYF.

The CDR3 here is CASSWERAGNTIYF. CDR3 nucleotide sequence: TGTGCCAGCAGCTGGGAGAGGGCTGGAAACACCATATATTTT. This chain connects TRBV5-4 to TRBJ1-3, with D uncertain. There are 14 residues in the CDR3. Trimming took off 3 bases at V and 2 bases at J, with 9 bases between the two ends. Germline V gives CDR1 SGHNT, CDR2 YYREEE (reference sequence).

Concerning this clone itself: Other DNA sequences in this sample translate to the same CDR3. The genes are TRBV5-6 and TRBJ1-2, with no clear D. The length of the CDR3 is 13 residues. The germline CDR1 and CDR2 sequences are SGHDT and YYEEEE. V lost 0 bases and J 4 bases, leaving 7 bases between the germline ends. Here the CDR3 reads CASSLAGTYGYTF. The CDR3 DNA reads as TGTGCCAGCAGCTTGGCCGGCACCTATGGCTACACCTTC.